These 17 T cell receptor beta chains share one sample of origin, sequenced in a study of cytomegalovirus exposure and HLA in healthy donors. Researchers ran the PCR with 60 Vbeta and 13 Jbeta primers. Repertoires were generated with immunoSEQ multiplex PCR, while TCRdb's copy carries only in-frame clones and drops some. The table has some 150,000 clones, over 60% seen once. The sequencing sample was made of PBMCs. These receptors all stem from a woman in her thirties in good health and CMV-seropositive.

This clone was detected a few times. The chain carries TRBV5-4 and TRBJ2-5; D remains ambiguous. The CDR3 has 14 residues. V dropped 2 bases and J dropped 2 bases, with 10 bases sitting between them. CDR1 and CDR2 from the germline V gene are SGHNT and YYREEE (reference sequence). CDR3 in amino acids: CASSLPTLQETQYF. The CDR3 DNA sequence: TGTGCCAGCAGCTTACCTACTTTGCAAGAGACCCAGTACTTC.

V usage is TRBV19 and J usage is TRBJ2-7, with D unclear. Trimming removed 4 bases at V and 0 bases at J, with 13 bases between. In germline, CDR1 is LNHDA, CDR2 SQIVND (reference sequence). CDR3 length: 15 amino acids. For the CDR3, the DNA is TGTGCCAGTAGTAATCCGAGCCTTAGCTCCTACGAGCAGTACTTC. Its translation is CASSNPSLSSYEQYF.

The chain has TRBV19 and TRBJ1-2; D not resolved. CDR3 length equals 15 residues. Trimming removed 0 bases at V and 5 bases at J, with 13 bases between. The germline gives CDR1 LNHDA, CDR2 SQIVND (reference sequence). The CDR3 is CASSIDTSGYYGYTF. The CDR3 bases are TGTGCCAGTAGTATAGATACCTCGGGGTATTATGGCTACACCTTC.

DNA of the CDR3: TGTGCCAGCAGGGGACTAGCGGGCGACAATGAGCAGTTCTTC. Residues: CASRGLAGDNEQFF. The chain uses TRBV9 and TRBJ2-1, with 12 positions matching TRBD2. The CDR3 loop spans 14 amino acids. Germline lookup yields CDR1 SGDLS and CDR2 YYNGEE. The V segment lost 5 bases and the J segment 5 bases; nucleotides outside the gene matches: 2.

The rearrangement uses TRBV6-1 and TRBJ1-4, with D perhaps TRBD1 (5 bases). The length of the CDR3 is 16 residues. Trimming removed 3 bases at V and 3 bases at J, with 14 bases between. Germline V gene sequence: CDR1 MNHNS, CDR2 SASEGT. The CDR3 bases are TGTGCCAGCAGTGAGATTAGGGGCGCGGCTAATGAAAAACTGTTTTTT. It yields the protein CASSEIRGAANEKLFF.

The chain joins TRBV29-1 to TRBJ2-7, with 8 bases that match TRBD1. The germline gives CDR1 SQVTM, CDR2 ANQGSEA. This CDR3 is built from 13 residues. V shed 4 bases, J shed 3 bases, and the junction held 5 bases outside the gene matches. DNA of the CDR3: TGCAGCGTTGGGGGGACAGGAAACTACGAGCAGTACTTC. Encoded protein: CSVGGTGNYEQYF.

The V call is TRBV4-1, the J call TRBJ1-5; TRBD1 aligns across 8 bases. CDR1 MGHRA and CDR2 YSYEKL come from the germline V gene. The CDR3 loop spans 15 amino acids. Trimming cost V 3 bases and J 7 bases; bases outside gene matches: 8. The DNA of the CDR3 is TGCGCCAGCAGCCAGGTAACAGGGGGTGAACAGCCCCAGCATTTT. Protein sequence: CASSQVTGGEQPQHF.

The chain recombines TRBV2 with TRBJ2-7, with TRBD1 matching 7 bases. The CDR3 consists of 12 residues. V trimming: 8 bases; J trimming: 3 bases; junction bases outside the gene matches: 4. Germline CDR1 reads SNHLY; CDR2 reads FYNNEI. The CDR3: CASDRDDYEQYF. The CDR3 DNA reads TGTGCCAGCGACAGGGACGACTACGAGCAGTACTTC.

The J gene is TRBJ1-2, the V gene TRBV7-9, with D possibly being TRBD1 (6 bases). Trimming cost V 4 bases and J 1 base, with 13 bases left between them. CDR1 is SEHNR and CDR2 is FQNEAQ in the germline V gene (reference sequence). The CDR3 covers 15 residues. CDR3 sequence: CASSSNRDRNYGYTF. The CDR3 DNA follows: TGTGCCAGCAGCTCAAACAGGGACCGTAACTATGGCTACACCTTC.

This clone was recorded only once. This specimen includes other DNA sequences encoding the same CDR3. The chain joins TRBV6-5 to TRBJ2-3; maybe TRBD1 (5 bases). Germline V lookup: CDR1 MNHEY, CDR2 SVGAGI. The V end lost 3 bases, the J end lost 0 bases, and 10 bases lay between the germline ends. This CDR3 has 15 amino acids. The CDR3 here is CASSYGQGSTDTQYF. The CDR3 DNA reads TGTGCCAGCAGTTATGGCCAGGGCAGCACAGATACGCAGTATTTT.

This chain links TRBV28 with TRBJ2-7, with TRBD1 matching 9 bases. The junction had 11 bases not matched to a gene; V was cut back by 9 bases and J by 5 bases. This CDR3 spans 14 amino acids. Looked up from germline, CDR1 is MDHEN and CDR2 is SYDVKM. The CDR3 DNA reads as TGTGCCAGTAGCACTCCGGGACAGGGTGACGAGCAGTACTTC. Protein: CASSTPGQGDEQYF.

This clone was seen once. The chain uses TRBV5-6 and TRBJ2-2; 10 bases agree with TRBD1. This CDR3 is 16 amino acids long. Trimming took 4 bases from V and 4 from J; bases not matched to a gene: 7. From germline, CDR1 is SGHDT and CDR2 YYEEEE. CDR3 sequence (DNA): TGTGCCAGCAGCGCAGGGACAGGGGCGTTCACCGGGGAGCTGTTTTTT. This encodes CASSAGTGAFTGELFF. Full variable domain (missing parts from reference TRBV5-6 and TRBJ2-2): DAGVTQSPTHLIKTRGQQVTLRCSPKSGHDTVSWYQQALGQGPQFIFQYYEEEERQRGNFPDRFSGHQFPNYSSELNVNALLLGDSALYLCASSAGTGAFTGELFFGEGSRLTVL.

This clone was counted only a few times. This chain connects TRBV7-9 to TRBJ1-1; D not resolved. The CDR3 sequence is 12 residues long. Trimming shortened V by 5 bases and J by 9 bases, and 13 bases separated the two germline ends. Germline values: CDR1 SEHNR, CDR2 FQNEAQ (reference sequence). CDR3 protein: CASSLSMSKAFF. In DNA, the CDR3 is TGTGCCAGCAGCCTAAGCATGAGTAAAGCTTTCTTT. Supplemented by reference TRBV7-9 and TRBJ1-1, the full variable domain reads DTGVSQNPRHKITKRGQNVTFRCDPISEHNRLYWYRQTLGQGPEFLTYFQNEAQLEKSRLLSDRFSAERPKGSFSTLEIQRTEQGDSAMYLCASSLSMSKAFFGQGTRLTVV.

The rearrangement uses TRBV5-1 and TRBJ2-1; TRBD2 aligns across 9 bases. V lost 4 bases and J lost 7; bases outside the gene matches: 9. The V gene's germline CDR1 is SGHRS and CDR2 YFSETQ. There are 15 residues in the CDR3. Here the CDR3 reads CASSPGTSGWNEQFF. The CDR3 region has the DNA TGCGCCAGCAGCCCCGGAACTAGCGGGTGGAATGAGCAGTTCTTC.

This chain joins TRBV7-9 and TRBJ1-5; 7 positions match TRBD1. Per germline, CDR1 SEHNR and CDR2 FQNEAQ (reference sequence). V was clipped by 1 base and J by 4 bases; unmatched bases: 1. The CDR3 has 14 residues. In nucleotides, the CDR3 is TGTGCCAGCAGCTTAGACAGGGGAAATCAGCCCCAGCATTTT. Amino acids: CASSLDRGNQPQHF.

This clone occurred once. The chain is built from TRBV12-5 and TRBJ2-1; 11 positions agree with TRBD2. Germline CDR1 is LGHNT and CDR2 is FRNRAP. Trimming removed 5 bases from V and 4 bases from J; junction bases left unmatched: 1. This CDR3 spans 14 amino acids. CDR3 sequence reads: CASGGTSGYNEQFF. The CDR3 region has the DNA TGTGCTAGTGGTGGGACTAGCGGATACAATGAGCAGTTCTTC.

In the case of this clone: Its ends do not fully match the called genes, so a read error is possible. The chain has TRBV28 and TRBJ2-7, with 8 positions matching TRBD1. Looked up from germline, CDR1 is MDHEN and CDR2 is SYDVKM. The CDR3 covers 13 residues. CDR3 sequence: CASSLELGTGPFF. The CDR3 bases are TGTGCCAGCAGTTTAGAGCTTGGGACAGGCCCTTTCTTC.